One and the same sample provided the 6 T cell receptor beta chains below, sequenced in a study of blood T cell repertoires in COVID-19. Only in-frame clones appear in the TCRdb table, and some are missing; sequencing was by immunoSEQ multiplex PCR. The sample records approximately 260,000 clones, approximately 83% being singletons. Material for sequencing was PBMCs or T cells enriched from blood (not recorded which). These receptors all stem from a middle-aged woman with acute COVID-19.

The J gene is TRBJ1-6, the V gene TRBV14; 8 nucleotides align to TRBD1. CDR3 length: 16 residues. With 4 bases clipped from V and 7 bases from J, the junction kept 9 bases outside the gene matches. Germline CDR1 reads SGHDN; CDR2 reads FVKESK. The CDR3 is CASSRHGQGGNSPLHF. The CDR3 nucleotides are TGTGCCAGCAGCCGACACGGACAGGGAGGAAATTCACCCCTCCACTTT.

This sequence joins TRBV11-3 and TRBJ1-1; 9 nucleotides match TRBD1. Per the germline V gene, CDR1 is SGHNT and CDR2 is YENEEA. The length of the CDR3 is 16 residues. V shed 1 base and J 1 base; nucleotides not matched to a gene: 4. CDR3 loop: CASSLGDRVTNTEAFF. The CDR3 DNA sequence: TGTGCCAGCAGCTTAGGGGACAGGGTTACGAACACTGAAGCTTTCTTT. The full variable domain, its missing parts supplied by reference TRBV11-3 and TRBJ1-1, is EAGVVQSPRYKIIEKKQPVAFWCNPISGHNTLYWYLQNLGQGPELLIRYENEEAVDDSQLPKDRFSAERLKGVDSTLKIQPAELGDSAVYLCASSLGDRVTNTEAFFGQGTRLTVV.

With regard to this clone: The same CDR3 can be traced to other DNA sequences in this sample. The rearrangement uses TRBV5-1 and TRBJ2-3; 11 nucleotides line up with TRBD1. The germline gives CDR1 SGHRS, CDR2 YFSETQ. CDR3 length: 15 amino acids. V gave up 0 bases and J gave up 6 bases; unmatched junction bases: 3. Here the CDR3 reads CASSLGDRGSDTQYF. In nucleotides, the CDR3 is TGCGCCAGCAGCTTGGGGGACAGGGGGTCTGATACGCAGTATTTT.

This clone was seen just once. CDR3 in amino acids: CSVAGTAGELFF. Here the CDR3 DNA reads TGCAGCGTTGCCGGGACAGCCGGGGAGCTGTTTTTT. The genes are TRBV29-1 and TRBJ2-2; 7 bases line up with TRBD1. Germline V CDR1 and CDR2: SQVTM, ANQGSEA. V dropped 4 bases and J dropped 6; count of bases not matched to a gene: 2. The CDR3 runs 12 residues.

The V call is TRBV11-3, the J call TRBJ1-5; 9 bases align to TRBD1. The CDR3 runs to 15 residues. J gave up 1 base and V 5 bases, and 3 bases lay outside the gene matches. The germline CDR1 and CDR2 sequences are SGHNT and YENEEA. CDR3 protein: CASSKGQGSNQPQHF. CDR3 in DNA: TGTGCCAGCAGCAAGGGACAGGGAAGCAATCAGCCCCAGCATTTT.

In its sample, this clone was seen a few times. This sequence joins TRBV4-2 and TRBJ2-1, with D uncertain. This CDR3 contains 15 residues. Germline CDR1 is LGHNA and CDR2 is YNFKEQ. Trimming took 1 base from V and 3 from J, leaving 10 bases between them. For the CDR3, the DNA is TGTGCCAGCAGCCAAGCCCGACGGGTCTACAATGAGCAGTTCTTC. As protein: CASSQARRVYNEQFF.